Listed here are 32 T cell receptor beta chains from one sample, sequenced in a study of T-cell reconstitution after alpha-beta-depleted transplantation in children. Unique molecular identifiers were incorporated when the TCRbeta library was constructed. From the PCR reads, TCRdb called clonotypes with MiXCR, one entry per CDR3 protein. In the table there are approximately 520,000 distinct CDR3 sequences, 9.5% to 12% of which are singletons. The specimen was PBMCs, mostly from graft donor cells, collected 180 days after TCRalphabeta/CD19-depleted stem cell transplant. Receptor source: a female patient aged 2-9 years who had a stem cell transplant for aplastic anemia, so the T cells may come from the graft donor.

This clonotype turned up a few times. The J gene is TRBJ2-7, the V gene TRBV28; D gene unclear. The CDR3 contains 15 residues. Germline V gene lookup returns CDR1 MDHEN and CDR2 SYDVKM. Trimming removed 6 bases at V and 2 bases at J, with 17 bases between. CDR3 in amino acids: CASRDLSRPTYEQYF. CDR3 nucleotides: TGTGCCAGCAGGGACCTTTCCCGGCCGACCTACGAGCAGTACTTC.

This clonotype has ten or more counts. The CDR3 DNA sequence: TGTGCCAGCAGACCCGGGGTCCAAGAGACCCAGTACTTC. Translated: CASRPGVQETQYF. This rearrangement joins TRBV12-3 or TRBV12-4 to TRBJ2-5; TRBD2 might be the D (5 bases). The CDR3 covers 13 residues. V was shortened by 6 bases and J by 1 base, with 9 bases between the two germline ends.

J is TRBJ1-3 and V is TRBV7-9; possible D gene TRBD1, 5 bases. CDR1 and CDR2 from the germline V gene are SEHNR and FQNEAQ (reference sequence). Trimming stripped 1 base from V and 0 bases from J, with 13 bases between. CDR3 length: 17 residues. For the CDR3, the DNA is TGTGCCAGCAGCTTAGTTCACACAGGAGCCTCTGGAAACACCATATATTTT. Translated: CASSLVHTGASGNTIYF.

CDR3 sequence reads: CASSFLGGESPLHF. The CDR3 DNA reads as TGTGCCAGCAGTTTTTTAGGGGGCGAGTCACCCCTCCACTTT. This chain joins TRBV27 and TRBJ1-6, with 7 positions matching TRBD1. Germline trimming cut 3 bases from V and 10 bases from J; bases unmatched to any gene: 6. Germline V gene data show CDR1 as MNHEY and CDR2 as SMNVEV (reference sequence). The CDR3 is made up of 14 amino acids.

This clonotype has a handful of counts. This chain joins TRBV11-2 and TRBJ1-1, with D possibly matching TRBD1 (6 bases). CDR3 length equals 12 residues. The germline CDR1 and CDR2 sequences are SGHAT and FQNNGV. V shed 11 bases and J shed 0 bases, with 10 bases lying between them. The CDR3 nucleotides read TGTGCCGACAGGATCATGAACACTGAAGCTTTCTTT. It yields the protein CADRIMNTEAFF.

This clonotype was detected only a few times. V gene TRBV11-1 combines with J gene TRBJ2-3; 12 nucleotides align to TRBD2. Germline loops: CDR1 SGHAT, CDR2 FQDESV (reference sequence). The CDR3 is 23 amino acids. Trimming removed 0 bases from V and 2 bases from J; junction bases left unmatched: 21. In DNA form, the CDR3 reads TGTGCCAGCAGCTTAGCACGGACGGGGGGGACTAGCGGGCCCCGGAGTATCACAGATACGCAGTATTTT. Its protein product is CASSLARTGGTSGPRSITDTQYF.

This clonotype turned up a few times. The chain links TRBV10-3 to TRBJ1-1; D unresolved. CDR1 ENHRY and CDR2 SYGVKD come from the germline V gene. The V end lost 3 bases, the J end lost 0 bases, and 8 bases lay between the germline ends. CDR3 size: 14 residues. The CDR3 spells CAISDLEMNTEAFF. The CDR3 coding sequence is TGTGCCATCAGTGACTTAGAGATGAACACTGAAGCTTTCTTT.

This clonotype was detected many times. The V and J genes are TRBV29-1 and TRBJ2-7; 8 nucleotides line up with TRBD1. Germline CDR1 and CDR2: SQVTM and ANQGSEA. The CDR3 sequence is 13 residues long. J lost 3 bases, V lost 5 bases, and 6 bases had no gene match. The CDR3 bases are TGCAGCGTTCTGACAGGGGCTTACTACGAGCAGTACTTC. Translating gives CSVLTGAYYEQYF.

This rearrangement joins TRBV19 to TRBJ2-7; tentatively, D is TRBD1 or TRBD2 (5 bases each). The CDR3 extends over 14 amino acids. Germline V gene data show CDR1 as LNHDA and CDR2 as SQIVND (reference sequence). V shed 9 bases and J shed 1 base, with 16 bases lying between them. CDR3 in amino acids: CASAGARGSYEQYF. The CDR3 DNA reads as TGTGCCAGCGCCGGGGCTAGAGGGTCCTACGAGCAGTACTTC.

This clonotype was detected only a few times. V gene TRBV28 combines with J gene TRBJ2-1; unclear D gene. The V and J ends lost 4 bases and 10 bases respectively, with 8 bases between them. This CDR3 has 11 amino acids. Germline-derived CDR1 and CDR2 are MDHEN and SYDVKM. CDR3 nucleotide sequence: TGTGCCAGCAGTTATTGGGCCGAGCAGTTCTTC. Encoded protein: CASSYWAEQFF.

This clonotype came up a few times. The chain employs TRBV5-1 and TRBJ2-6; 7 positions match TRBD2. V shed 6 bases, J shed 0 bases, and the junction held 9 bases outside the gene matches. Germline lookup yields CDR1 SGHRS and CDR2 YFSETQ. This CDR3 has 17 residues. As DNA, the CDR3 is TGCGCCAGCACTTACGGCGGGAGAGGCTCTGGGGCCAACGTCCTGACTTTC. Its translation: CASTYGGRGSGANVLTF.

J is TRBJ2-2 and V is TRBV4-3, with D maybe TRBD2 (5 bases). From germline, CDR1 is LGHNA and CDR2 YSLEER. The CDR3 contains 16 residues. V lost 0 bases to trimming and J lost 4 bases, with 12 bases between them. CDR3: CASSQDRGKLTGELFF. As DNA, the CDR3 is TGCGCCAGCAGCCAAGATCGGGGTAAACTCACCGGGGAGCTGTTTTTT.

This clonotype appeared many times. V gene TRBV5-1 combines with J gene TRBJ2-7; TRBD2 aligns across 9 bases. With V trimmed by 3 bases and J by 3 bases, 7 bases remained unmatched. The CDR3 covers 15 residues. From germline, CDR1 is SGHRS and CDR2 YFSETQ. CDR3 amino acids: CASSSKGLADYEQYF. CDR3 DNA: TGCGCCAGCAGCTCAAAGGGACTAGCTGACTACGAGCAGTACTTC.

V and J are TRBV9 and TRBJ1-2; tentative D call: TRBD1 (5 bases). With 4 bases removed from V and 8 bases from J, the gap between germline ends came to 15 bases. Germline V gene data show CDR1 as SGDLS and CDR2 as YYNGEE. This CDR3 has 13 amino acids. CDR3 protein: CASSPPGLYGYTF. DNA for the CDR3: TGTGCCAGCAGCCCTCCGGGACTCTACGGCTACACCTTC.

The rearrangement joins TRBV28 to TRBJ1-1; D possibly corresponds to TRBD1 (6 bases). The CDR3 totals 13 residues. Germline V gene lookup returns CDR1 MDHEN and CDR2 SYDVKM. V lost 10 bases, J lost 7 bases, and 19 bases lay in between. The CDR3, as DNA: TGTGCCACCAATTCCGGGACAATGGGTGAAGCTTTCTTT. Encoded protein: CATNSGTMGEAFF.

This clonotype was picked up many times. The V and J genes are TRBV5-1 and TRBJ1-1; D is perhaps TRBD1 (5 bases). CDR3 length equals 14 residues. Germline V gives CDR1 SGHRS, CDR2 YFSETQ. Trimming took 4 bases from V and 1 from J, leaving 11 bases between them. The CDR3 bases are TGCGCCAGCAGCGGAAGTGGGGGGAACACTGAAGCTTTCTTT. Its protein is CASSGSGGNTEAFF.

The chain links TRBV6-1 to TRBJ2-7; 9 positions match TRBD1. V trimming: 6 bases; J trimming: 6 bases; junction bases outside the gene matches: 24. The CDR3 has 19 amino acids. Germline V gene data show CDR1 as MNHNS and CDR2 as SASEGT. In DNA, the CDR3 is TGTGCCAGCAGCCGGAGGTACCGCGCGTTAGGGACAGGGCGTGGCGAGCAGTACTTC. Translation: CASSRRYRALGTGRGEQYF.

A few counts support this clonotype. V gene TRBV30 combines with J gene TRBJ2-6; D might be TRBD2 (5 bases). Deletions cut 5 bases from V and 0 bases from J, with 8 bases between. The CDR3 sequence is 14 residues long. In germline, CDR1 is GTSNPN, CDR2 SVGIG (reference sequence). CDR3 nucleotides: TGTGCCTGGTCGGCGGGCTCTGGGGCCAACGTCCTGACTTTC. Translation gives CAWSAGSGANVLTF.

CDR3 DNA: TGCGCCAGCAGACGGGGGATAGAGACCCAGTACTTC. Protein sequence: CASRRGIETQYF. This rearrangement joins TRBV5-1 to TRBJ2-5, with a weak D call TRBD2 (6 bases). Looked up from germline, CDR1 is SGHRS and CDR2 is YFSETQ. V lost 5 bases and J lost 4, with 9 bases in between. The CDR3 is made up of 12 amino acids.

The chain is built from TRBV5-8 and TRBJ2-3; the D is unclear. Germline loops: CDR1 SGHTS, CDR2 YDEGEE. The CDR3 totals 14 residues. Trimming took off 2 bases at V and 2 bases at J, with 9 bases between the two ends. DNA of the CDR3: TGTGCCAGCAGCTTAACTCTAATCACAGATACGCAGTATTTT. This sequence encodes CASSLTLITDTQYF.

V and J are TRBV18 and TRBJ1-1, with D uncertain. Germline V gives CDR1 KGHSH, CDR2 LQKENI. This CDR3 has 14 amino acids. V was trimmed by 2 bases and J by 1 base, leaving 8 bases between them. The CDR3 region is CASSPLAENTEAFF. In DNA form, the CDR3 reads TGTGCCAGCTCACCATTGGCAGAGAACACTGAAGCTTTCTTT.

This clonotype has a handful of counts. The gene calls are TRBV4-3 and TRBJ1-1; 7 nucleotides align to TRBD1. The V gene's germline CDR1 is LGHNA and CDR2 YSLEER. V lost 4 bases to trimming and J lost 6 bases; unmatched junction nucleotides: 5. The CDR3 runs to 13 residues. CDR3 sequence reads: CASSPPGGAEAFF. Here the CDR3 DNA reads TGCGCCAGCAGCCCCCCAGGGGGGGCTGAAGCTTTCTTT.

This clonotype was seen more than once but under ten times. The CDR3 protein is CASSFLGQNNSPLHF. CDR3 bases: TGTGCCAGCAGTTTTTTAGGACAGAATAATTCACCCCTCCACTTT. The J gene is TRBJ1-6, the V gene TRBV28, with TRBD1 as a possible D gene (6 bases). The germline gives CDR1 MDHEN, CDR2 SYDVKM. This CDR3 spans 15 amino acids. V was pared by 3 bases and J by 5 bases, with 11 bases between.

Concerning this clonotype: With a much larger clone just one base away, this may be a read error. The V call is TRBV20-1, the J call TRBJ2-1; D is unresolved. The V gene lost 2 bases and the J gene lost 10 bases, with 15 bases spanning the gap. This CDR3 is 13 amino acids long. Per germline, CDR1 DFQATT and CDR2 SNEGSKA (reference sequence). The CDR3 nucleotides read TGCAGTGCTAGACACGTTAGGTGGGTGGAGCAGTTCTTC. This sequence encodes CSARHVRWVEQFF.

This clonotype has more than one count but fewer than ten. The chain employs TRBV7-2 and TRBJ2-1; D may be TRBD2 (5 bases). This CDR3 has 15 amino acids. The V and J ends lost 0 bases and 5 bases respectively, with 11 bases between them. Germline V gene lookup returns CDR1 SGHTA and CDR2 FQGNSA. The CDR3 region is CASSLAGGRHNEQFF. The CDR3 bases are TGTGCCAGCAGCTTAGCGGGCGGGCGACACAATGAGCAGTTCTTC. Combining the CDR3 with reference TRBV7-2 and TRBJ2-1 gives the whole variable domain GAGVSQSPSNKVTEKGKDVELRCDPISGHTALYWYRQSLGQGLEFLIYFQGNSAPDKSGLPSDRFSAERTGGSVSTLTIQRTQQEDSAVYLCASSLAGGRHNEQFFGPGTRLTVL.

This chain connects TRBV7-2 to TRBJ2-5; 7 bases match TRBD1. V was pared by 1 base and J by 2 bases, with 13 bases of the junction left unmatched. The CDR3 has 18 residues. In germline, CDR1 is SGHTA, CDR2 FQGNSA. The CDR3 is CASSLVTIGTADQETQYF. CDR3 bases: TGTGCCAGCAGCTTAGTTACGATCGGGACAGCAGATCAAGAGACCCAGTACTTC.

In its sample, this clonotype was seen a few times. The chain recombines TRBV9 with TRBJ2-1; the D gene is possibly TRBD1 (6 bases). Trimming stripped 0 bases from V and 4 bases from J, with 11 bases between. The CDR3 is 15 amino acids. Germline loops: CDR1 SGDLS, CDR2 YYNGEE. The chain's CDR3 is CASSVETRGYNEQFF. Written as DNA, the CDR3 is TGTGCCAGCAGCGTAGAAACTAGGGGGTACAATGAGCAGTTCTTC.

The V and J genes are TRBV5-5 and TRBJ2-1; 7 bases are shared with TRBD1. The CDR3 covers 18 residues. Germline trimming cut 3 bases from V and 3 bases from J; bases unmatched to any gene: 15. CDR1 and CDR2 (germline): SGHKS, YYEKEE (reference sequence). CDR3 nucleotides: TGTGCCAGCAGCTCAAGGGCCCCGACAGGGTGGAGCTACAATGAGCAGTTCTTC. Translated: CASSSRAPTGWSYNEQFF.

V gene TRBV7-9 combines with J gene TRBJ2-7, with D uncertain. CDR3 length: 14 residues. Germline V gives CDR1 SEHNR, CDR2 FQNEAQ (reference sequence). Trimming removed 10 bases at V and 0 bases at J, with 16 bases between. CDR3 protein: CATERDLHSYEQYV. The CDR3 DNA follows: TGTGCCACGGAGCGTGATTTACACTCCTACGAGCAGTACGTC.

This clonotype turned up a few times. The rearrangement links TRBV25-1 to TRBJ1-1, with D possibly matching TRBD1 (5 bases). This CDR3 is built from 12 residues. The ends were cut back, 6 bases at V and 8 bases at J, with 13 bases in the middle. Germline V CDR1 and CDR2: MGHDK, SYGVNS. The chain's CDR3 is CASRRSHREAFF. DNA for the CDR3: TGTGCCAGCAGGAGAAGTCACAGGGAAGCTTTCTTT.

The rearrangement links TRBV9 to TRBJ2-1, with D possibly matching TRBD2 (6 bases). V gave up 0 bases and J gave up 0 bases, with 10 bases separating them. The germline V gene has CDR1 SGDLS and CDR2 YYNGEE. The CDR3 contains 16 residues. CDR3 region: CASSVDRGSSYNEQFF. The DNA for the CDR3 is TGTGCCAGCAGCGTAGATCGGGGGAGCTCCTACAATGAGCAGTTCTTC.

A few counts support this clonotype. The rearrangement uses TRBV5-6 and TRBJ2-5; 7 nucleotides match TRBD2. V shed 4 bases and J 4 bases; nucleotides not matched to a gene: 10. Germline values: CDR1 SGHDT, CDR2 YYEEEE. The CDR3 runs to 15 residues. This chain's CDR3 is CASSMVPGGGETQYF. Here the CDR3 DNA reads TGTGCCAGCAGCATGGTTCCGGGAGGAGGAGAGACCCAGTACTTC.